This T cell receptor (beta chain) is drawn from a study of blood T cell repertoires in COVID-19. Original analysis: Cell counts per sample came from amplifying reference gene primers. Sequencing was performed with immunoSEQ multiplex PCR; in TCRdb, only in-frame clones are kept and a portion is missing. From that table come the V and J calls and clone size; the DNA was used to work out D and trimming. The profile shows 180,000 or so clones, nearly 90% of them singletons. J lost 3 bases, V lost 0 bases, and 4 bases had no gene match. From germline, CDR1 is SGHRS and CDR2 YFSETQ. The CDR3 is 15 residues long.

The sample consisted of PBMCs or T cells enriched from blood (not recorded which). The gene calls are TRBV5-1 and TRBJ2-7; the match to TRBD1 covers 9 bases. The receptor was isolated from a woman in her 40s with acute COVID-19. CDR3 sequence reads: CASSLGDRDFYEQYF. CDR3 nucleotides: TGCGCCAGCAGCTTGGGGGACAGGGACTTCTACGAGCAGTACTTC.